Below, 2 T cell receptor beta chains from the same sample are listed, as sequenced in a study of T cells in localized non-small cell lung cancer (dated by TCRdb to the early 2020s). Libraries were built with the immunoSEQ multiplex PCR assay. Here the immuneACCESS table is served through TCRdb, limited to in-frame sequences with V and J called. Missing clones are a known gap in these copies; in checked studies unresolved V genes cover under half, and the rest lacks a known reason. The table for this sample lists a few thousand clones; more than 20% of them were counted only once. Around 5.2% of the sample belongs to the ten largest clones. The specimen was lung tumor tissue, collected before any cancer treatment. Receptors were obtained from a female donor older than 55 with stage I lung adenocarcinoma.

The chain combines TRBV29-1 with TRBJ2-7, with D possibly being TRBD1 (7 bases). Germline CDR1 SQVTM, CDR2 ANQGSEA. Between the trimmed V and J ends, which lost 5 bases and 5 bases, there was a span of 16 bases. CDR3 length: 13 amino acids. CDR3 region: CSVRRGPPDEQYF. The CDR3 nucleotides are TGCAGCGTTCGGAGGGGGCCGCCGGACGAGCAGTACTTC.

This chain links TRBV29-1 with TRBJ2-7; D is undetermined. Per germline, CDR1 SQVTM and CDR2 ANQGSEA. Trimming took off 5 bases at V and 1 base at J, with 9 bases between the two ends. The CDR3 has 12 amino acids. The CDR3 DNA reads TGCAGCGTTCGAGACGGATCCTACGAGCAGTACTTC. This codes for CSVRDGSYEQYF.